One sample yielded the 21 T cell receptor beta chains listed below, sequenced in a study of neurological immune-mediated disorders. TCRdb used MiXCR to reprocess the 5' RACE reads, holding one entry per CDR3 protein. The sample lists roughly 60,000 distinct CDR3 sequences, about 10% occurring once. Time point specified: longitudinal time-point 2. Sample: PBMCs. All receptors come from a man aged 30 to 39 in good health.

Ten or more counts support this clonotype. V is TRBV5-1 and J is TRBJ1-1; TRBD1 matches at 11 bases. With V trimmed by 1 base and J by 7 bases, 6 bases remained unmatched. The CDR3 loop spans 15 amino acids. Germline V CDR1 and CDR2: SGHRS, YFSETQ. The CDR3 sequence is CASSLYTGTGGEAFF. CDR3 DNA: TGCGCCAGCAGCTTGTACACCGGGACAGGGGGTGAAGCTTTCTTT.

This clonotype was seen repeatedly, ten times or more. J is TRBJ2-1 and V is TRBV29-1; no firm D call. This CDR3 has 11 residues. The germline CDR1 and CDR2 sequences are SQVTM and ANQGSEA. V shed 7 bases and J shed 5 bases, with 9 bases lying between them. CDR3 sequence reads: CSGNRDNEQFF. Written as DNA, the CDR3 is TGCAGCGGAAACAGAGACAATGAGCAGTTCTTC.

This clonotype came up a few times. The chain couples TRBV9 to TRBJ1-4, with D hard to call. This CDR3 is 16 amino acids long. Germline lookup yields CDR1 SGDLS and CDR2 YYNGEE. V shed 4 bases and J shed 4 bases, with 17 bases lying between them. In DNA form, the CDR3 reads TGTGCCAGCAGCCCCTCCGTTGGATTCGGTAATGAAAAACTGTTTTTT. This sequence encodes CASSPSVGFGNEKLFF.

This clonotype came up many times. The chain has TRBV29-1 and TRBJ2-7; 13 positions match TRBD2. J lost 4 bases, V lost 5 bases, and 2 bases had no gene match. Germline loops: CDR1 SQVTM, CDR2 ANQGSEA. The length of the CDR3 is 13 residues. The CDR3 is CSVRTSGRYEQYF. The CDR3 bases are TGCAGCGTTAGGACTAGCGGGAGATACGAGCAGTACTTC.

CDR3 nucleotide sequence: TGTGCCAGCAGCCAGCTACTAGCGGCCGCCTACAATGAGCAGTTCTTC. Translated: CASSQLLAAAYNEQFF. This chain uses TRBV14 with TRBJ2-1; 8 bases align to TRBD2. This CDR3 comprises 16 residues. CDR1 and CDR2 from the germline V gene are SGHDN and FVKESK. After removal of 3 bases from V and 2 bases from J, the junction contained 6 bases not matched to a gene.

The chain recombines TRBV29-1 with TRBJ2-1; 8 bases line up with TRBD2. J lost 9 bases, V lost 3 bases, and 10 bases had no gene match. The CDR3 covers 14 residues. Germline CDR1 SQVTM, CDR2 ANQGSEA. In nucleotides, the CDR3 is TGCAGCGTTGAGGCTAGCGGGCGGCGGGGTGAGCAGTTCTTC. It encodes CSVEASGRRGEQFF.

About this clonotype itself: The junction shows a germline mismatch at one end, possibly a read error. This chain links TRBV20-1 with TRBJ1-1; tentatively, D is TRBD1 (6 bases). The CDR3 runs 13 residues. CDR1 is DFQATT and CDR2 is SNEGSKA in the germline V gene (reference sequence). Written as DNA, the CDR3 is TGCAGTGCTGGAGAGGACAGTAACACTGAAGCTTTATTT. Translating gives CSAGEDSNTEALF.

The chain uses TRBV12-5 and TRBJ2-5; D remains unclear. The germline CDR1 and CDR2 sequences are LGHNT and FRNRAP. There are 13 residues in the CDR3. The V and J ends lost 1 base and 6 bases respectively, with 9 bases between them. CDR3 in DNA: TGTGCTAGTGGTTTGGGGCTACAACAGACCCAGTACTTC. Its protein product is CASGLGLQQTQYF.

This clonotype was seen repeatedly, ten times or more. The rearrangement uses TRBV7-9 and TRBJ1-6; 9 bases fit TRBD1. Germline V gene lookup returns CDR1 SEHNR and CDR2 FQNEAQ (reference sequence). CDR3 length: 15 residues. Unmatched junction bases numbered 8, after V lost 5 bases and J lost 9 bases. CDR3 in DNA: TGTGCCAGCAGCCAAACAGGGGGCGTAAGTTCACCCCTCCACTTT. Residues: CASSQTGGVSSPLHF.

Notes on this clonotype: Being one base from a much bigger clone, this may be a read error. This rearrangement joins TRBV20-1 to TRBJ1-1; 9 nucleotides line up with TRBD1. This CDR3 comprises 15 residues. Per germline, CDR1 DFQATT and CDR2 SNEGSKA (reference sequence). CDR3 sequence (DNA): TGCAGAACCCGTCCCGGGACAGGGCTTGTAGATGAAGCTTTCTTT. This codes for CRTRPGTGLVDEAFF.

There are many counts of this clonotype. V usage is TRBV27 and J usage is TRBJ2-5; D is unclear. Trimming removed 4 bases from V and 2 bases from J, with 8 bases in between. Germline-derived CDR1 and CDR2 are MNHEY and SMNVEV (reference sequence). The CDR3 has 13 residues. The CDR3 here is CASSYISQETQYF. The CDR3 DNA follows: TGTGCCAGCAGTTATATATCTCAAGAGACCCAGTACTTC.

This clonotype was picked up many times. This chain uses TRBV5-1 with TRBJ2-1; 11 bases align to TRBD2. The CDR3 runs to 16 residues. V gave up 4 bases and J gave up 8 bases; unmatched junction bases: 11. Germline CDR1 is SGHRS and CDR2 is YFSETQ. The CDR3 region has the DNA TGCGCCAGCAGCAATCCACTAGCGGGAGTTAAGGATGAGCAGTTCTTC. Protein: CASSNPLAGVKDEQFF.

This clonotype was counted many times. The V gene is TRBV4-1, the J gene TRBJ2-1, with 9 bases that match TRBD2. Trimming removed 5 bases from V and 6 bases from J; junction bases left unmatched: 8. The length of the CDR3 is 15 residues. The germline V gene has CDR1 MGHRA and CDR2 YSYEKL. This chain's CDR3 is CASSKRLADTNEQFF. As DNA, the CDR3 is TGCGCCAGCAGCAAACGACTAGCGGATACCAATGAGCAGTTCTTC.

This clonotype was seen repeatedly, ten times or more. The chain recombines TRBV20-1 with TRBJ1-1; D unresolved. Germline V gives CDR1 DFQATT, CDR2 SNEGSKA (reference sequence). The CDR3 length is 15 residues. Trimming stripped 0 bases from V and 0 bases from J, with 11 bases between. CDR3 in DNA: TGCAGTGCTAGAGAGACCGATTTGGTGAACACTGAAGCTTTCTTT. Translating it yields CSARETDLVNTEAFF.

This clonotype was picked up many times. In DNA, the CDR3 is TGTGCCAGCAGCTTATCGAAGGGAGAGACCCAGTACTTC. Translation gives CASSLSKGETQYF. This chain uses TRBV7-2 with TRBJ2-5; D gene ambiguous. The CDR3 has 13 amino acids. The V gene lost 2 bases and the J gene lost 4 bases, with 8 bases spanning the gap. Germline V gene lookup returns CDR1 SGHTA and CDR2 FQGNSA.

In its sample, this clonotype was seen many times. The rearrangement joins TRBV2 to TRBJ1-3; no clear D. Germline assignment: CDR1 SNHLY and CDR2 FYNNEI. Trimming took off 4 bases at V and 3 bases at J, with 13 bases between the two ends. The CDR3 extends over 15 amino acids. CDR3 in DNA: TGTGCCAGCAGTGGAGGAAGGCTAGGTGGAAACACCATATATTTT. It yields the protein CASSGGRLGGNTIYF.

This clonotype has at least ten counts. The chain's CDR3 is CASSSRTGNTQYF. The CDR3 DNA follows: TGCGCCAGCAGCTCTAGGACTGGGAACACGCAGTACTTC. This chain links TRBV5-1 with TRBJ2-7; TRBD2 might be the D (5 bases). The CDR3 runs to 13 residues. V was trimmed by 3 bases and J by 9 bases, leaving 16 bases between them. CDR1 is SGHRS and CDR2 is YFSETQ in the germline V gene.

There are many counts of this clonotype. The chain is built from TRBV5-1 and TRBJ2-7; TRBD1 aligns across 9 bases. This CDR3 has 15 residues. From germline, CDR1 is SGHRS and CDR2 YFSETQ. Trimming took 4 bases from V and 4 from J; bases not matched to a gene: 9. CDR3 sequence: CASSKTPDRGYEQYF. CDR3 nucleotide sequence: TGCGCCAGCAGCAAGACTCCGGACAGGGGTTACGAGCAGTACTTC.

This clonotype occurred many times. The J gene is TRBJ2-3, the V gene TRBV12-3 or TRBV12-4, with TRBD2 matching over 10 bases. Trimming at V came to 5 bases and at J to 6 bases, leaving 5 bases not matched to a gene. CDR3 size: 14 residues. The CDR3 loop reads CASSEAGGADTQYF. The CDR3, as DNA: TGTGCCAGCAGTGAAGCGGGAGGGGCCGATACGCAGTATTTT.

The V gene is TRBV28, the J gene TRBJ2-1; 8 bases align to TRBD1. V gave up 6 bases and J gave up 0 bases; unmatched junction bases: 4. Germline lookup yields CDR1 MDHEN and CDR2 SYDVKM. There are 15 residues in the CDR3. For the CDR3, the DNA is TGTGCCAGCAGCAATGGACAGGGCTCCTACAATGAGCAGTTCTTC. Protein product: CASSNGQGSYNEQFF.

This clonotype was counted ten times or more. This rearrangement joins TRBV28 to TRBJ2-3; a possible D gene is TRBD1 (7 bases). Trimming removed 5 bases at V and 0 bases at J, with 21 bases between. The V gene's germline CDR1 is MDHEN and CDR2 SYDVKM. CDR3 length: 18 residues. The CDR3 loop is CASSPTRGDWASTDTQYF. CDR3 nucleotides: TGTGCCAGCAGTCCTACCAGGGGGGATTGGGCTAGCACAGATACGCAGTATTTT.